This entry concerns a single T cell receptor (beta chain). This may be a read error, as it is one base from a much larger clone. The same CDR3 is also encoded by other DNA sequences in this sample. There are 15 residues in the CDR3. Germline CDR1 LGHDT, CDR2 YNNKEL (reference sequence). This specimen comes from a study of metastatic and nonmetastatic thyroid tumors. Thyroid surgery took place with no prior treatment in any patient. TCRdb reassembled clones from the PCR reads with MiXCR. Here the sample spans about 93,000 clones, roughly 13% being singletons. This receptor was taken from a female donor with papillary thyroid cancer or a benign thyroid nodule (not recorded which). Some clones in this sample may be carry-over from other donors' samples. Material for sequencing was blood. This rearrangement joins TRBV3-1 to TRBJ2-5; tentatively, D is TRBD2 (6 bases). CDR3: CATRERLGSQETQYF. DNA for the CDR3: TGTGCCACCCGGGAGCGTTTGGGGAGCCAAGAGACACAGTACTTC.